Listed here are 11 T cell receptor beta chains from one sample, sequenced in a study of ipilimumab plus nivolumab after autologous stem cell transplantation. TCRdb's copy holds only in-frame clones and misses some; the assay was immunoSEQ multiplex PCR. The data show about 3,500 clones, roughly 90% seen once. The material was PBMCs, obtained in a trial of ipilimumab plus nivolumab as post-transplant consolidation. These receptors were obtained from a male donor with multiple myeloma.

The chain links TRBV25-1 to TRBJ2-1; tentative D call: TRBD2 (5 bases). V was clipped by 3 bases and J by 9 bases, with 9 bases between them. CDR3 length: 12 residues. The germline V gene encodes CDR1 MGHDK and CDR2 SYGVNS. CDR3 DNA sequence: TGTGCCAGCAGTGAGAGGGTCGCTGAGCAGTTCTTC. Translated: CASSERVAEQFF.

The genes are TRBV18 and TRBJ1-5; 9 bases agree with TRBD1. Per germline, CDR1 KGHSH and CDR2 LQKENI. The CDR3 spans 18 residues. V lost 0 bases and J lost 3; bases outside the gene matches: 9. CDR3: CASSPPPQGAYPNQPQHF. In DNA, the CDR3 is TGTGCCAGCTCACCACCCCCACAGGGGGCTTATCCCAATCAGCCCCAGCATTTT.

The rearrangement uses TRBV7-2 and TRBJ2-7, with D tentatively TRBD1 or TRBD2 (5 bases each). CDR3 length: 14 amino acids. V was pared by 4 bases and J by 7 bases, with 17 bases between. CDR1 and CDR2 from the germline V gene are SGHTA and FQGNSA. In nucleotides, the CDR3 is TGTGCCAGCAGCTCACTCCGGGGCCTGGGGGAGCAGTACTTC. Its protein product is CASSSLRGLGEQYF.

This clone was counted a single time. CDR3 loop: CASSSQTSGRYEQYF. The CDR3 coding sequence is TGTGCCAGCAGCTCGCAGACTAGCGGCCGATACGAGCAGTACTTC. V usage is TRBV5-4 and J usage is TRBJ2-7; 9 bases are shared with TRBD2. The V segment lost 3 bases and the J segment 4 bases; nucleotides outside the gene matches: 8. The CDR3 covers 15 residues. CDR1 and CDR2 from the germline V gene are SGHNT and YYREEE (reference sequence).

The chain carries TRBV27 and TRBJ2-7, with 12 positions matching TRBD2. J was trimmed by 3 bases and V by 6 bases; bases with no gene match: 3. The CDR3 has 14 amino acids. CDR1 MNHEY and CDR2 SMNVEV come from the germline V gene (reference sequence). The CDR3 loop reads CASSEGLAGYEQYF. The CDR3 coding sequence is TGTGCCAGCAGCGAGGGACTAGCGGGCTACGAGCAGTACTTC.

The V and J genes are TRBV7-9 and TRBJ2-5; weak D call: TRBD2 (6 bases). The CDR3 consists of 15 residues. CDR1 and CDR2 from the germline V gene are SEHNR and FQNEAQ (reference sequence). Trimming cost V 6 bases and J 4 bases, with 18 bases left between them. CDR3: CASRMDGGWGETQYF. The CDR3 nucleotides read TGTGCCAGCAGGATGGACGGAGGGTGGGGAGAGACCCAGTACTTC.

The chain joins TRBV5-1 to TRBJ2-1, with D possibly matching TRBD1 (5 bases). CDR1 is SGHRS, CDR2 YFSETQ, per germline. The CDR3 extends over 13 amino acids. The V gene lost 0 bases and the J gene lost 8 bases, with 9 bases spanning the gap. The CDR3 is CASSLVQGHEQFF. Written as DNA, the CDR3 is TGCGCCAGCAGCTTGGTCCAGGGCCATGAGCAGTTCTTC.

J is TRBJ2-7 and V is TRBV2, with 9 bases that match TRBD1. Trimming cost V 8 bases and J 5 bases; bases outside gene matches: 10. The CDR3 extends over 14 amino acids. CDR1 is SNHLY and CDR2 is FYNNEI in the germline V gene. The CDR3 DNA reads as TGTGCCAGCTCTGGGGACAGGGCCCCCAACGAGCAGTACTTC. It codes for CASSGDRAPNEQYF.

V gene TRBV2 combines with J gene TRBJ2-3, with 14 nucleotides matching TRBD2. V lost 6 bases, J lost 3 bases, and 14 bases stayed unmatched. Germline V lookup: CDR1 SNHLY, CDR2 FYNNEI. The CDR3 totals 19 residues. CDR3: CASRLSGTSGSVFTDTQYF. For the CDR3, the DNA is TGTGCCAGCAGGTTATCCGGGACTAGCGGGAGCGTCTTTACAGATACGCAGTATTTT.

The chain is built from TRBV19 and TRBJ2-1; 10 bases are shared with TRBD2. There are 16 residues in the CDR3. Unmatched junction bases numbered 16, after V lost 5 bases and J lost 12 bases. CDR1 is LNHDA, CDR2 SQIVND, per germline (reference sequence). The CDR3 is CASSPIQREGQGGQFF. The CDR3 coding sequence is TGTGCCAGTAGTCCGATACAGCGGGAGGGCCAAGGCGGGCAGTTCTTC.

This chain connects TRBV9 to TRBJ1-2; D is ambiguous. Trimming removed 3 bases from V and 2 bases from J, with 14 bases in between. Looked up from germline, CDR1 is SGDLS and CDR2 is YYNGEE. This CDR3 comprises 15 residues. The CDR3 reads CASSDPRTVNYGYTF. The CDR3 bases are TGTGCCAGCAGCGACCCCAGGACGGTGAACTATGGCTACACCTTC.